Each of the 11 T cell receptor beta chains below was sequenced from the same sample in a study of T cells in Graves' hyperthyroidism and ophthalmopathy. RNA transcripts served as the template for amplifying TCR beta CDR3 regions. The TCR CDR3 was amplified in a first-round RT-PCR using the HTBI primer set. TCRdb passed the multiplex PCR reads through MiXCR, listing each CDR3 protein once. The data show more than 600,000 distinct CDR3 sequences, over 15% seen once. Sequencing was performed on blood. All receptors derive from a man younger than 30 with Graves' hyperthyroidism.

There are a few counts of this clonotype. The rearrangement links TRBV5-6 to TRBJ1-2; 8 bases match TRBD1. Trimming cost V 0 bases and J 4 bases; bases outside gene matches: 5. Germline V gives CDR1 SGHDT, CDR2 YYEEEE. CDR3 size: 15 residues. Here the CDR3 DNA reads TGTGCCAGCAGCTTGGGCAGGGGGCATGCCTATGGCTACACCTTC. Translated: CASSLGRGHAYGYTF.

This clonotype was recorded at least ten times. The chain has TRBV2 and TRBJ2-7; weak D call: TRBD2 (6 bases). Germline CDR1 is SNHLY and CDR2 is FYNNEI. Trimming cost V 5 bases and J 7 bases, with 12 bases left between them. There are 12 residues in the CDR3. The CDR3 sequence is CASSFGTWEQYF. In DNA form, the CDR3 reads TGTGCCAGCAGTTTCGGGACTTGGGAGCAGTACTTC.

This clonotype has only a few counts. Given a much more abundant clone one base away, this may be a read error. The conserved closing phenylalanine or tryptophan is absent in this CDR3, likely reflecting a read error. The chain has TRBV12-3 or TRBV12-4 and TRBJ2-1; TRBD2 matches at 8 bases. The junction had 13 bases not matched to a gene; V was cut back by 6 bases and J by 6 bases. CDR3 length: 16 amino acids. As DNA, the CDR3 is TGTGCCAGCAGCCTGGGCCCCCAGCGGGAGAGCAATGAGCAGTTCTAC. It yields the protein CASSLGPQRESNEQFY.

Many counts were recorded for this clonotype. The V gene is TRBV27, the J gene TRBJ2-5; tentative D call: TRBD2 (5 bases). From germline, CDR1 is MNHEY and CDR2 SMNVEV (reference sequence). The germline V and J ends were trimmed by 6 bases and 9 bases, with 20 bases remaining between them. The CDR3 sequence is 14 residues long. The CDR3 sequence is CASSQRNSGSPQYF. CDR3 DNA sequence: TGTGCCAGCAGCCAAAGGAACAGCGGCTCCCCCCAGTACTTC.

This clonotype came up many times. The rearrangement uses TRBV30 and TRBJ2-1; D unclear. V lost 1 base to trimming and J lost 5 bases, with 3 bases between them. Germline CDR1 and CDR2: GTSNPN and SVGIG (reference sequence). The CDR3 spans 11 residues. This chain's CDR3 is CAWSGNNEQFF. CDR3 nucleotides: TGTGCCTGGAGTGGAAACAATGAGCAGTTCTTC.

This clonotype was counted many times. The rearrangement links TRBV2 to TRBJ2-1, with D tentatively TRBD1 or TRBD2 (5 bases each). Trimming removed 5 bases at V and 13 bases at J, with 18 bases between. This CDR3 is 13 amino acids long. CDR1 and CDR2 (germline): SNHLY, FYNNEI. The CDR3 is CASSPFNPGRQFF. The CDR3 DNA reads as TGTGCCAGCAGTCCTTTTAACCCAGGGAGACAGTTCTTC.

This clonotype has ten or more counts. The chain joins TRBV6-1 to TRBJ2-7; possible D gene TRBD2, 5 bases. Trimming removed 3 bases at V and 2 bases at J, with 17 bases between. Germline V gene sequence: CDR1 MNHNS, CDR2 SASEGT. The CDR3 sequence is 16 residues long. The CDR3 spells CASSDHVQRLPYEQYF. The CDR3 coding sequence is TGTGCCAGCAGTGATCATGTACAGCGGCTTCCCTACGAGCAGTACTTC.

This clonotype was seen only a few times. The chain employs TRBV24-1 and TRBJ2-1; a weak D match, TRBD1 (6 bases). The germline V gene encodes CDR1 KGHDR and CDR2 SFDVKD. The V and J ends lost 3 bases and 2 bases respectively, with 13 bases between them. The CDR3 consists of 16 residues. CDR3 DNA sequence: TGTGCCACCAGTGATGTCGACAGGCCACCCTACAATGAGCAGTTCTTC. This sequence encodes CATSDVDRPPYNEQFF.

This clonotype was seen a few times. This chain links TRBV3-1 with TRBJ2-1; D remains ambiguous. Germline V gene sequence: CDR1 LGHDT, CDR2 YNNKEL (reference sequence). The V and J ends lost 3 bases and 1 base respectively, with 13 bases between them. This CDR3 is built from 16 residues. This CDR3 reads CASSQFGRRSYNEQFF. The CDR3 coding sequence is TGTGCCAGCAGCCAGTTCGGGCGGCGGTCCTACAATGAGCAGTTCTTC.

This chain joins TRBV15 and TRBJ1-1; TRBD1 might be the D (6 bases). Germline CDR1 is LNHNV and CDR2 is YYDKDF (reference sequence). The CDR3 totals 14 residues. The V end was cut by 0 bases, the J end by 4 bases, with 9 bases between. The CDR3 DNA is TGTGCCACCAGCAGAGAAGGGGGACTCACTGAAGCTTTCTTT. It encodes CATSREGGLTEAFF.

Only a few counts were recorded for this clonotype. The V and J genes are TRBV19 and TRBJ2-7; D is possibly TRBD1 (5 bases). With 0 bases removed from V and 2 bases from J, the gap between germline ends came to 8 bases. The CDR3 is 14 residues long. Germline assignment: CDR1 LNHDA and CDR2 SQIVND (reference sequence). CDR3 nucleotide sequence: TGTGCCAGTAGTATAGAGAGCAGGGCCTACGAGCAGTACTTC. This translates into CASSIESRAYEQYF.